These T cell receptor beta chains were read from a single sample in a study of blood T cells in healthy people across ages. Each CDR3 protein is one row after TCRdb ran MiXCR on the 5' RACE reads. The data show roughly 680,000 distinct CDR3 sequences, about 21% seen once. Material for sequencing was blood. These TCRs come from a man between 65 and 85 years old in good health. CDR3s include the opening cysteine and the closing phenylalanine or tryptophan.

>TRBV6-2/TRBV6-3|TRBJ2-5
CASTWTYKETQYF
>TRBV20-1|TRBJ2-2
CSARDRGYGELFF
>TRBV19|TRBJ1-2
CASSIGRRQAYGYTF
>TRBV20-1|TRBJ1-5
CSARVTGGARVQPQHF
>TRBV11-2|TRBJ2-5
CASSPRSSGIGETQYF
>TRBV20-1|TRBJ1-4
CSARTGEGEKLFF
>TRBV5-1|TRBJ2-7
CATGDGGSPNEQYF
>TRBV12-3/TRBV12-4|TRBJ1-1
CASSHDPLVAEAFF
>TRBV6-2/TRBV6-3|TRBJ2-2
CASSYSRDRVITGELFF
>TRBV5-1|TRBJ2-7
CASSLALRGSGYEQYF
>TRBV12-3/TRBV12-4|TRBJ2-3
CASSYDRVTDTQYF
>TRBV7-2|TRBJ2-4
CASSLVPGAAKNIQYF
>TRBV20-1|TRBJ2-1
CSARASDSYNEQFF
>TRBV12-3/TRBV12-4|TRBJ2-1
CASSFPSPNYNEQFF
>TRBV24-1|TRBJ1-2
CATSDSNSGYTF
>TRBV7-2|TRBJ1-3
CASSSREGNTIYF
>TRBV4-2|TRBJ2-5
CASSQALKETQYF
>TRBV3-1|TRBJ1-4
CASSHQGNEKLFF
>TRBV7-9|TRBJ2-5
CASSFGDYIQETQYF
>TRBV7-8|TRBJ2-5
CASRLTAGQAFGSQYF
>TRBV20-1|TRBJ2-6
CSAFYSGANVLTF
>TRBV27|TRBJ2-7
CASSRRDSYYEQYF
>TRBV6-6|TRBJ2-7
CASSYSPYPGGHEQYF
>TRBV10-3|TRBJ2-5
CATQGGETQYF
>TRBV18|TRBJ1-1
CASSAVGTRGTEAFF
>TRBV29-1|TRBJ1-4
CSVQGAQNEKLFF
>TRBV12-3/TRBV12-4|TRBJ2-5
CASSLGGKTQYF
>TRBV20-1|TRBJ2-1
CSVSSGYSYNEQFF
>TRBV29-1|TRBJ2-7
CSVVWRQDSSYEQYF
>TRBV10-3|TRBJ2-5
CATGGTGETQYF
>TRBV18|TRBJ2-5
CASSPRAGAPETQYF
>TRBV11-3|TRBJ2-5
CASSPRTSDRETQYF
>TRBV27|TRBJ2-2
CASSGTSNTGELFF
>TRBV27|TRBJ2-5
CASSPRLAVVEEQYF
>TRBV19|TRBJ2-4
CASTPGGNIQYF
>TRBV20-1|TRBJ2-5
CSARDLGAETQYF
>TRBV12-3/TRBV12-4|TRBJ1-2
CASSLARQGAGYTF
>TRBV6-1|TRBJ2-1
CASSRREALAEQFF
>TRBV28|TRBJ2-7
CASRGTGLTYEQYF
>TRBV28|TRBJ2-7
CASCAPGSSYEQYF
>TRBV6-2/TRBV6-3|TRBJ2-5
CASSHQEGVADLYGQYF
>TRBV28|TRBJ2-5
CASLPPRGLFRQETQYF
>TRBV20-1|TRBJ2-4
CSAQENIQYF
>TRBV20-1|TRBJ2-2
CSSKRTGYTPNTGELFF
>TRBV20-1|TRBJ2-1
CSARDFRLAGNEQFF
>TRBV20-1|TRBJ2-1
CSPTGTTNYNEQFF
>TRBV13|TRBJ2-7
CASSSGQTYEQYF
>TRBV2|.
CASSLTPTGSYEQYF
>TRBV6-1|TRBJ2-5
CASSRGTSGYQETQYF